This entry lists 2 T cell receptor beta chains sequenced from one sample in a study of radiotherapy plus CTLA-4 blockade in lung cancer. Assay used: immunoSEQ multiplex PCR; TCRdb lists only in-frame clones, some missing. The sample lists 40,000 to 45,000 clones, about 74% occurring once. Sequenced material: peripheral blood, taken from a patient treated with radiotherapy plus ipilimumab. The receptors derive from a human donor with non-small cell lung cancer who had stable disease on radiotherapy plus ipilimumab.

The chain combines TRBV7-3 with TRBJ2-4; maybe TRBD2 (5 bases). Trimming cost V 8 bases and J 8 bases, with 25 bases left between them. The CDR3 contains 16 residues. From germline, CDR1 is SGHTA and CDR2 FQGTGA. The CDR3 nucleotides read TGTGCCAGCGGACTTGGGCCCTCCGCCGTAGTGGACATTCAGTACTTC. This codes for CASGLGPSAVVDIQYF.

The gene calls are TRBV27 and TRBJ1-2, with TRBD1 matching over 9 bases. CDR1 and CDR2 from the germline V gene are MNHEY and SMNVEV (reference sequence). J gave up 7 bases and V 2 bases, and 14 bases lay outside the gene matches. The CDR3 spans 17 residues. The CDR3 here is CASSLSMAGQGVIGYTF. The CDR3 nucleotides read TGTGCCAGCAGTTTAAGTATGGCGGGACAGGGAGTAATTGGCTACACCTTC.